This T cell receptor (beta chain) was sequenced for a study of PD-1 blockade in classical Hodgkin lymphoma. General study results and limits: The origin of the repertoire differences remains undefined, with disease activity or prior therapy as possible causes.

Remarks on this clone: What it binds is not known.

The CDR3 is 13 residues long. Germline assignment: CDR1 PRHDT and CDR2 FYEKMQ (reference sequence). The V end lost 5 bases, the J end lost 3 bases, and 9 bases lay between the germline ends. Specified time point: newly diagnosed, previously untreated cHL patient sample. CD4+ T cells were purified from thawed PBMCs by magnetic negative selection. Peripheral samples used as comparators were newly diagnosed, untreated classical Hodgkin lymphoma PBMCs. This table comes from immunoSEQ multiplex PCR, and its TCRdb copy is limited to in-frame clones, with some not included. The sample contains 20,000 to 25,000 clones, 85% to 95% of which appear only once.

The clonotype originates from a human donor with classical Hodgkin lymphoma. The sample taken for sequencing was CD4+ T cells from blood. This sequence joins TRBV13 and TRBJ2-3, with a possible D match to TRBD2 (6 bases). The CDR3 nucleotides are TGTGCCAGCAGCCCAGGAGGGACAGATACGCAGTATTTT. Its translation is CASSPGGTDTQYF.